This T cell receptor (beta chain) was sequenced during a study of Ad26.COV2.S vaccination and SARS-CoV-2 variants. The study, taken as a whole, reports: Substantial post-vaccination breadth of spike-specific CD8+ and CD4+ T cell responses was reported. Non-spike TCR breadth did not differ much between vaccine and placebo recipients.

Noted treatment: about 20 received Ad26.COV2.S at low or high dose, single or two shots; several received placebo; per-sample allocation not given. Sampling was done on day 63 after the first vaccine or placebo injection. This vaccine is an Ad26 vector that expresses the Wuhan-strain SARS-CoV-2 spike. This clone appeared many times. Its antigen remains unidentified. Only in-frame clones appear in the TCRdb table, and some are missing; sequencing was by immunoSEQ multiplex PCR. The table includes 300,000 to 400,000 clones, about nine tenths detected once. Deletions cut 4 bases from V and 0 bases from J, with 10 bases between. The CDR3 runs to 15 residues. Germline CDR1 is SGHVS and CDR2 is FNYEAQ.

This clonotype was obtained from a person aged 18-65 years who received the Ad26.COV2.S COVID-19 vaccine or a placebo. The rearrangement links TRBV7-6 to TRBJ2-1; a weak D match, TRBD2 (5 bases). Sequencing used peripheral blood, obtained in a trial of Ad26.COV2.S vaccine versus placebo. In DNA, the CDR3 is TGTGCCAGCAGCTCTACGGGGAGCTCCTACAATGAGCAGTTCTTC. It codes for CASSSTGSSYNEQFF.